This T cell receptor (beta chain) was recovered during a study of cytomegalovirus exposure and HLA in healthy donors. Notes on the study in general: Roughly uniform depth of sequencing across donors was assumed in presence/absence analyses. According to an earlier analysis, most TCR beta V segments yielded productive rearrangements about 90% or about 30% of the time. Analysis performed later found roughly 17,000 TCR beta sequences associated with HLA alleles at 0.05 false discovery rate. From TCR beta sequences, most subjects' HLA-A and HLA-B alleles were reportedly predicted accurately.

PCR primers comprised 60 Vbeta and 13 Jbeta primers. This table comes from immunoSEQ multiplex PCR, and its TCRdb copy is limited to in-frame clones, with some not included. The sample has 55,000 to 65,000 clones, 65% to 90% seen once; the top ten hold around 10%. Trimming pared 8 bases from V and 8 bases from J, leaving 12 bases between. Per germline, CDR1 MDHEN and CDR2 SYDVKM. The CDR3 is 11 amino acids. A remark on this clone: Antigen unknown.

The chain combines TRBV28 with TRBJ1-2; D unresolved. Source material: PBMCs. The sequence was obtained from a female donor in good health and CMV-seronegative. CDR3 bases: TGTGCCAGCGCGCGCGGGCAGGGCTACACCTTC. It translates to CASARGQGYTF.